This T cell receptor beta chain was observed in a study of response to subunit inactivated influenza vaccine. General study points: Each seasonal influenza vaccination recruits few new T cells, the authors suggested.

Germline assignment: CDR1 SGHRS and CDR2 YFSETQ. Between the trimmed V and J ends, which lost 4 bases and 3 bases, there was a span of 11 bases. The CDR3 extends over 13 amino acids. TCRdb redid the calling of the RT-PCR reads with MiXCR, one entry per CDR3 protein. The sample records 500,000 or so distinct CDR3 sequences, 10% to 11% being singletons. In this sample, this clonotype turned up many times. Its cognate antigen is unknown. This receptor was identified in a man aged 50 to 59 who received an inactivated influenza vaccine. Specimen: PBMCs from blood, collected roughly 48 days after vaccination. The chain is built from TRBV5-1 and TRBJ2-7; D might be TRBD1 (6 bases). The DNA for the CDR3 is TGCGCCAGCAGCCTCGGACAGTACTACGAGCAGTACTTC. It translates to CASSLGQYYEQYF.